Below, one TCR beta chain is given with its context. Original handling: Amplification of reference gene primers was used by the study to estimate nucleated cell counts. Some clones are missing from TCRdb's copy, which holds only in-frame ones; the method was immunoSEQ multiplex PCR. V and J calls plus clone size are reproduced from that table; the DNA served to infer D and trimming. The sample holds approximately 250,000 clones; approximately 90% are singletons and the top ten take about 4%. The data belong to a study of blood T cell repertoires in COVID-19. The V end lost 7 bases, the J end lost 9 bases, and 18 bases lay between the germline ends. Germline V gene lookup returns CDR1 MDHEN and CDR2 SYDVKM. The CDR3 loop spans 14 amino acids.

The rearrangement uses TRBV28 and TRBJ2-2; weak D call: TRBD1 (6 bases). Sequenced input: PBMCs or T cells enriched from blood (not recorded which). The sequence came from a woman aged 25 to 39 who had recovered from COVID-19. DNA for the CDR3: TGTGCCAGCAACTCCTACAGGGTCGACAGGGAGCTGTTTTTT. Encoded protein: CASNSYRVDRELFF.